Below are 9 T cell receptor beta chains sequenced from a single sample in a study of blood T cell repertoires in COVID-19. This table comes from immunoSEQ multiplex PCR, and its TCRdb copy is limited to in-frame clones, with some not included. Among roughly 300,000 clones, roughly 85% were seen once, and the ten largest hold approximately 7.6%. The sample taken for sequencing was peripheral blood. Receptor source: a human donor in a cohort sampled during active COVID-19.

The CDR3 bases are TGTGCCAGCAGCCCCCGGGGAGACAGGGGTGGAAACACCATATATTTT. Translation: CASSPRGDRGGNTIYF. The chain joins TRBV9 to TRBJ1-3; 8 nucleotides match TRBD1. CDR1 is SGDLS and CDR2 is YYNGEE in the germline V gene. The CDR3 sequence is 16 residues long. With V trimmed by 4 bases and J by 3 bases, 9 bases remained unmatched.

The rearrangement joins TRBV2 to TRBJ2-5; a weak D match, TRBD2 (6 bases). The V and J ends lost 2 bases and 3 bases respectively, with 10 bases between them. The CDR3 extends over 14 amino acids. From germline, CDR1 is SNHLY and CDR2 FYNNEI. CDR3 amino acids: CASSESRGEETQYF. CDR3 DNA: TGTGCCAGCAGTGAAAGTCGCGGGGAAGAGACCCAGTACTTC.

The gene calls are TRBV6-5 and TRBJ1-2; 7 nucleotides match TRBD1. CDR1 and CDR2 (germline): MNHEY, SVGAGI. There are 12 residues in the CDR3. The junction had 5 bases not matched to a gene; V was cut back by 6 bases and J by 7 bases. CDR3 DNA: TGTGCCAGCAGCGCGACAGGGAGTGGCTACACCTTC. Translated, it gives CASSATGSGYTF.

This chain uses TRBV29-1 with TRBJ1-2; no definite D call. V shed 4 bases and J shed 7 bases, with 7 bases lying between them. The CDR3 is 10 amino acids. From germline, CDR1 is SQVTM and CDR2 ANQGSEA. The CDR3 spells CSVGAGGYTF. CDR3 in DNA: TGCAGCGTTGGGGCAGGTGGCTACACCTTC.

The chain carries TRBV19 and TRBJ2-7; no firm D call. The length of the CDR3 is 14 residues. In germline, CDR1 is LNHDA, CDR2 SQIVND (reference sequence). V was cut by 2 bases and J by 5 bases, with 13 bases left in between. CDR3 region: CASSISWSRNEQYF. In nucleotides, the CDR3 is TGTGCCAGTAGTATATCGTGGAGCCGTAACGAGCAGTACTTC.

J is TRBJ1-1 and V is TRBV24-1; D is uncertain. Germline V lookup: CDR1 KGHDR, CDR2 SFDVKD. Trimming removed 0 bases at V and 14 bases at J, with 15 bases between. This CDR3 has 13 residues. The CDR3 is CATSDLRGIIAFF. In DNA form, the CDR3 reads TGTGCCACCAGTGATTTGCGGGGTATAATCGCCTTCTTT.

The chain joins TRBV7-8 to TRBJ1-1; 7 bases fit TRBD1. This CDR3 has 13 residues. Germline loops: CDR1 SGHVS, CDR2 FQNEAQ. J gave up 7 bases and V 6 bases, and 8 bases lay outside the gene matches. The CDR3 loop reads CASSHDRVGEAFF. DNA for the CDR3: TGTGCCAGCAGTCACGACAGGGTGGGTGAAGCTTTCTTT.

The rearrangement joins TRBV7-3 to TRBJ1-1; D may be TRBD1 (5 bases). V was shortened by 0 bases and J by 10 bases, with 15 bases between the two germline ends. The CDR3 covers 14 residues. Germline V gene sequence: CDR1 SGHTA, CDR2 FQGTGA. CDR3 DNA sequence: TGTGCCAGCAGCTTAACGTTTCGGGGGGAGGGAGCTTTCTTT. Amino acid sequence: CASSLTFRGEGAFF.

The chain links TRBV14 to TRBJ2-2; possible D gene TRBD1, 5 bases. This CDR3 contains 15 residues. The V end lost 0 bases, the J end lost 7 bases, and 12 bases lay between the germline ends. Germline V gene sequence: CDR1 SGHDN, CDR2 FVKESK. CDR3 sequence (DNA): TGTGCCAGCAGCCAAGAAAGTCCAGGGATCGGGGAGCTGTTTTTT. It translates to CASSQESPGIGELFF. The whole variable domain, filled in from reference TRBV14 and TRBJ2-2, reads EAGVTQFPSHSVIEKGQTVTLRCDPISGHDNLYWYRRVMGKEIKFLLHFVKESKQDESGMPNNRFLAERTGGTYSTLKVQPAELEDSGVYFCASSQESPGIGELFFGEGSRLTVL.